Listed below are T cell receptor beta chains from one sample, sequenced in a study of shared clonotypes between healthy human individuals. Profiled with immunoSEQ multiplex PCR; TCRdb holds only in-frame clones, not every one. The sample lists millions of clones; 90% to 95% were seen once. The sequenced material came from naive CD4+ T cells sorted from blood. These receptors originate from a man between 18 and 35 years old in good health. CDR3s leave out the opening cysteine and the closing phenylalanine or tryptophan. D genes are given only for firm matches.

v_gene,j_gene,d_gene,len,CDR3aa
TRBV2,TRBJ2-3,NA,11,ANSLDYLGPQY
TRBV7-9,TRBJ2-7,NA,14,ASSPRSGQIAYEQY
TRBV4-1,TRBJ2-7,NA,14,ASSQGATDTPYEQY
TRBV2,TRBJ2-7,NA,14,ASSELGGPLSYEQY
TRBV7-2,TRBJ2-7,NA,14,ASSSPIAQSSYEQY
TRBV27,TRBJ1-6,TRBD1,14,ASSLDPGGRNSPLH
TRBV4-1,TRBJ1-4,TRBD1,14,ASSPNWQGANEKLF
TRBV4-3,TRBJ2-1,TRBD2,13,ASSQVGGGDNEQF
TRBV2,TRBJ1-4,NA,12,ASSLQGVQEKLF
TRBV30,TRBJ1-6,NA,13,AWRGSGYGNSPLH
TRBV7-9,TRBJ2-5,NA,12,ASSLGGRAETQY
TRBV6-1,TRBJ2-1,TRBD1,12,ASSGWTGLDEQF
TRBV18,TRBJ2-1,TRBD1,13,ASSLGTADNNEQF
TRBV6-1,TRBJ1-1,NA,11,ASTFTNTMEAF
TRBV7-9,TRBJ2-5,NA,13,ASSLPSGVQETQY
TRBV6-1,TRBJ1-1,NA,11,ASSERGNTEAF
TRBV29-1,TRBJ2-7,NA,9,SVVMAPLQY
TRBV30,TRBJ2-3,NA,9,AWSKTDTQY
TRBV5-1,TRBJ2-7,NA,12,ASSLTWGAYEQY
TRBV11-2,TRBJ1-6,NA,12,ASSLSEGSSPLH
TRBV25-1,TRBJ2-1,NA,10,ASSDLAREQF
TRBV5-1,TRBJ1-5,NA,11,ASSLDAGQPQH
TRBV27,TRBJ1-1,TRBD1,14,ASSIRPTGRGTEAF
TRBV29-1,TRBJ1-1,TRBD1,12,SVGKGTVQKEAF
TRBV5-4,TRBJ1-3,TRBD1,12,ASSAGQGADTIY
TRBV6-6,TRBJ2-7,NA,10,ASSYVLGEQY
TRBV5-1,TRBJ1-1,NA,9,ASRANTEAF
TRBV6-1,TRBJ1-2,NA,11,ASSVRINYGYT
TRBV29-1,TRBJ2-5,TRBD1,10,SAETGGETQY
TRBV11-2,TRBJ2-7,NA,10,ASSSPGYEQY
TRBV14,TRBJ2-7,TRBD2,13,ASSPLAGGTYEQY
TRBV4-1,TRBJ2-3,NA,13,ASSQVGLNTDTQY
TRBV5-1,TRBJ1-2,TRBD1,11,ASSRGQNYGYT
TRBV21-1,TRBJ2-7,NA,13,ASSKLRETSYEQY
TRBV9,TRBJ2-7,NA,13,ASSVGDTNSYEQY
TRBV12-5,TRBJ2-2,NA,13,ASGRGTPNTGELF
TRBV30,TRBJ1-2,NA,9,AWGANYGYT
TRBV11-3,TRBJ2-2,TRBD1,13,ASSLDRGNTGELF
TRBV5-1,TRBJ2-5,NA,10,ASSLVQETQY
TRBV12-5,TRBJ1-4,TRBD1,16,ASGSSGTGWVADEKLF
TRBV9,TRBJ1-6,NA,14,ASSVEKGTPNSPLH
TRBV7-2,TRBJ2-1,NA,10,ASSSQLPEQF
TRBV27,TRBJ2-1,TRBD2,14,ASSPTGTSAYNEQF
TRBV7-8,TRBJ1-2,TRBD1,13,ASSPDRVRQVGYT
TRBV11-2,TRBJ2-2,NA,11,ASSFGATGELF
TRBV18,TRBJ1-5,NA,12,ASSTTNSNQPQH
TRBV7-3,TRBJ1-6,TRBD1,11,ASSRGQASPLH
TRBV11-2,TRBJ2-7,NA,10,ASSSSGNEQY
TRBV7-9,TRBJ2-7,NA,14,ASSLGLQGLSYEQY
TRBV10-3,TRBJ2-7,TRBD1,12,AISENRGLGEQY
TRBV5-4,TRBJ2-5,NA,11,ASSLLDKETQY
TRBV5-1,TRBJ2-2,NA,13,ASSLGTPSRGELF
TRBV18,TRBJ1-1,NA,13,ASSPPRGGNTEAF
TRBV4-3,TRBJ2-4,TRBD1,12,ASSHRGLKNIQY
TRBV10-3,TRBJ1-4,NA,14,AISESGGSLNEKLF